This T cell receptor (beta chain) was captured in a study of blood T cell repertoires in COVID-19. Study overall: COVID-19 samples collected from the United States, Italy and Spain covered acute and convalescent phases. PBMCs, B-cell-depleted T cells, or T cells were the source of the cDNA or gDNA that made up the material.

V was pared by 4 bases and J by 3 bases, with 3 bases between. From germline, CDR1 is SQVTM and CDR2 ANQGSEA. The CDR3 sequence is 10 residues long. Enrollees, about 18 to 90 years old, lived in approximately 25 US areas. Recovered participants had two consecutive negative NP/OP PCR tests, healthcare professional clearance, or symptom resolution. Libraries were prepared by immunoSEQ multiplex PCR; TCRdb keeps only in-frame clonotypes and omits some of them. The profile covers over 200,000 clones, with 70% to 90% appearing a single time and approximately 10% taken by the ten largest. This clonotype was obtained from a man younger than 45 who had recovered from COVID-19. V usage is TRBV29-1 and J usage is TRBJ2-5; no definite D call. Input material: PBMCs or T cells enriched from blood (not recorded which). CDR3 protein: CSVGEETQYF. CDR3 sequence (DNA): TGCAGCGTTGGAGAAGAGACCCAGTACTTC.